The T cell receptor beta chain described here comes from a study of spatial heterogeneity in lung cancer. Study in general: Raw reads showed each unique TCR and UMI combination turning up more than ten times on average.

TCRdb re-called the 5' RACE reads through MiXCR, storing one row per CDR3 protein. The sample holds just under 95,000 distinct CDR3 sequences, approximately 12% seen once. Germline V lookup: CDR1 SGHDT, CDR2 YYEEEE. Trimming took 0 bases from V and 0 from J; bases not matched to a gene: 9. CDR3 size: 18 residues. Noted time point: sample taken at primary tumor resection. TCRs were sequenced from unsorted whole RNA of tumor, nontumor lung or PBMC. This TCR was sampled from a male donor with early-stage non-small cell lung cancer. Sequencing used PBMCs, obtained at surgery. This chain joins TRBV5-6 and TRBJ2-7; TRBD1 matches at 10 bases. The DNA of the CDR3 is TGTGCCAGCAGCTTGGTCCCGGGACAGGGGCCCCGCTCCTACGAGCAGTACTTC. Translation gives CASSLVPGQGPRSYEQYF.